The sequence of this T cell receptor beta chain was determined in a study of blood T cell repertoires in COVID-19. Study summary: COVID-19 samples collected from the United States, Italy and Spain covered acute and convalescent phases. T cells, B-cell-depleted T cells, or PBMCs provided the cDNA or gDNA that served as material.

This table comes from immunoSEQ multiplex PCR, and its TCRdb copy is limited to in-frame clones, with some not included. The sample lists some 80,000 clones, approximately 86% occurring once. The CDR3 sequence is 13 residues long. Between the trimmed V and J ends, which lost 2 bases and 5 bases, there was a span of 8 bases. Germline assignment: CDR1 SGHTS and CDR2 YDEGEE. This chain uses TRBV5-8 with TRBJ1-3; no clear D. The clonotype comes from a man older than 75 with active or convalescent COVID-19. Material for sequencing was peripheral blood. Written as DNA, the CDR3 is TGTGCCAGCAGCTTTCGGGGTCGAAACACCATATATTTT. Amino acids: CASSFRGRNTIYF.